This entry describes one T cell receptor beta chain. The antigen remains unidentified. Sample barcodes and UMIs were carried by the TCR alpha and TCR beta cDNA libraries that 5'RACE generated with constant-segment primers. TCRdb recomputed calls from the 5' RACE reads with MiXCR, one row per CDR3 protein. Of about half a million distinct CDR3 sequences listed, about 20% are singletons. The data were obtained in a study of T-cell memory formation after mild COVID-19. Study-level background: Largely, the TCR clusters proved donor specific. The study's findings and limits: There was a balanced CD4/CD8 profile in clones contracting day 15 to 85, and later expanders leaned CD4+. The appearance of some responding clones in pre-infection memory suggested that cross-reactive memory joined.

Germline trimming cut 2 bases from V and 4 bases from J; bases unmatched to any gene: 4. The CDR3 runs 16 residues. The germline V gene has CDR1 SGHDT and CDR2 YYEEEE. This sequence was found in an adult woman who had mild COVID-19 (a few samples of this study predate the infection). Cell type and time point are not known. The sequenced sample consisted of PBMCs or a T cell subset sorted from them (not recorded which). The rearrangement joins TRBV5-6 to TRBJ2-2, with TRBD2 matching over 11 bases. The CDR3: CASSLLAGVGTGELFF. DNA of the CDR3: TGTGCCAGCAGCTTACTAGCGGGAGTCGGCACCGGGGAGCTGTTTTTT.